These 21 T cell receptor beta chains share one sample of origin, sequenced in a study of identical twins. TCRdb fed the 5' RACE reads into MiXCR, producing one record per CDR3 protein. The sample consists of about 470,000 distinct CDR3 sequences, approximately 25% of them appearing once. Another study also made use of these data, one on T cells expressing NK-cell markers.

The sample consisted of CD4+ T cells sorted from blood. The receptor set was obtained from a woman between 18 and 30 years old in good health.

This clonotype has a handful of counts. The J gene is TRBJ1-2, the V gene TRBV29-1; D is uncertain. Germline V gene sequence: CDR1 SQVTM, CDR2 ANQGSEA. Trimming stripped 4 bases from V and 7 bases from J, with 10 bases between. The CDR3 is made up of 11 amino acids. For the CDR3, the DNA is TGCAGCGTTGGTCCCGCTCTTGGCTACACCTTC. The encoded protein is CSVGPALGYTF.

The V gene is TRBV3-1, the J gene TRBJ1-1; D gene uncertain. The CDR3 contains 12 residues. Per the germline V gene, CDR1 is LGHDT and CDR2 is YNNKEL (reference sequence). Between the trimmed V and J ends, which lost 1 base and 6 bases, there was a span of 6 bases. For the CDR3, the DNA is TGTGCCAGCAGCCAAGGGTTTTCTGAAGCTTTCTTT. Residues: CASSQGFSEAFF.

The V and J genes are TRBV3-1 and TRBJ2-3, with D maybe TRBD2 (6 bases). V was pared by 1 base and J by 0 bases, with 17 bases between. CDR1 is LGHDT, CDR2 YNNKEL, per germline (reference sequence). CDR3 size: 18 residues. The CDR3 region is CASSQGHRGRTSTDTQYF. In nucleotides, the CDR3 is TGTGCCAGCAGCCAAGGTCACCGGGGGAGGACAAGCACAGATACGCAGTATTTT.

The J gene is TRBJ1-4, the V gene TRBV29-1; D remains ambiguous. Germline V CDR1 and CDR2: SQVTM, ANQGSEA. The CDR3 consists of 12 residues. The V gene lost 6 bases and the J gene lost 5 bases, with 10 bases spanning the gap. The CDR3 spells CSVGVGNEKLFF. The CDR3 DNA reads as TGCAGCGTGGGCGTAGGAAATGAAAAACTGTTTTTT.

Here the CDR3 DNA reads TGTGCCAGCAGTGAAAAAGTGGTCAACTATGGCTACACCTTC. Its protein product is CASSEKVVNYGYTF. The chain carries TRBV25-1 and TRBJ1-2; D is unresolved. V was pared by 2 bases and J by 2 bases, with 9 bases between. Per the germline V gene, CDR1 is MGHDK and CDR2 is SYGVNS. The length of the CDR3 is 14 residues.

The chain combines TRBV20-1 with TRBJ2-1; D possibly matches TRBD1 or TRBD2 (6 bases each). The V end was cut by 6 bases, the J end by 0 bases, with 12 bases between. CDR1 and CDR2 (germline): DFQATT, SNEGSKA (reference sequence). This CDR3 contains 14 residues. The CDR3 sequence is CSAATGASYNEQFF. The CDR3 DNA follows: TGCAGTGCCGCGACGGGGGCCTCCTACAATGAGCAGTTCTTC.

The chain has TRBV6-1 and TRBJ2-6, with D hard to call. Per germline, CDR1 MNHNS and CDR2 SASEGT. The CDR3 is made up of 16 amino acids. Trimming pared 8 bases from V and 0 bases from J, leaving 14 bases between. The CDR3 DNA is TGTGCCAGCCATCCGGGTTCCCACTCTGGGGCCAACGTCCTGACTTTC. Translated, it gives CASHPGSHSGANVLTF.

This clonotype has a handful of counts. The CDR3 loop is CASSLGEDSYEQYF. CDR3 DNA: TGCGCCAGCAGCTTGGGGGAGGACAGCTACGAGCAGTACTTC. The rearrangement uses TRBV5-1 and TRBJ2-7; TRBD1 or TRBD2 may be the D gene (6 bases each). Deletions cut 0 bases from V and 3 bases from J, with 10 bases between. The CDR3 loop spans 14 amino acids. CDR1 is SGHRS and CDR2 is YFSETQ in the germline V gene. Using reference TRBV5-1 and TRBJ2-7 for the parts outside the CDR3, the full variable domain is KAGVTQTPRYLIKTRGQQVTLSCSPISGHRSVSWYQQTPGQGLQFLFEYFSETQRNKGNFPGRFSGRQFSNSRSEMNVSTLELGDSALYLCASSLGEDSYEQYFGPGTRLTVT.

This clonotype was seen only a few times. The gene calls are TRBV10-3 and TRBJ1-1; D is undetermined. The V end lost 7 bases, the J end lost 2 bases, and 17 bases lay between the germline ends. This CDR3 has 15 amino acids. CDR1 is ENHRY, CDR2 SYGVKD, per germline. CDR3 nucleotide sequence: TGTGCCATCAAATCACCAGGTCCCGTCAACACTGAAGCTTTCTTT. This codes for CAIKSPGPVNTEAFF.

The gene calls are TRBV7-8 and TRBJ1-4; 8 bases fit TRBD1. With V trimmed by 5 bases and J by 4 bases, 3 bases remained unmatched. The CDR3 sequence is 14 residues long. The V gene's germline CDR1 is SGHVS and CDR2 FQNEAQ. DNA of the CDR3: TGTGCCAGCAGCCGGACAGGGTTTAATGAAAAACTGTTTTTT. Protein product: CASSRTGFNEKLFF. The complete variable domain, with remaining parts taken from reference TRBV7-8 and TRBJ1-4, reads GAGVSQSPRYKVAKRGQDVALRCDPISGHVSLFWYQQALGQGPEFLTYFQNEAQLDKSGLPSDRFFAERPEGSVSTLKIQRTQQEDSAVYLCASSRTGFNEKLFFGSGTQLSVL.

The V gene is TRBV20-1, the J gene TRBJ2-7; 9 bases align to TRBD1. CDR1 DFQATT and CDR2 SNEGSKA come from the germline V gene (reference sequence). After removal of 3 bases from V and 5 bases from J, the junction contained 5 bases not matched to a gene. The CDR3 is 13 residues long. The CDR3 loop reads CSASRDRADEQYF. Here the CDR3 DNA reads TGCAGTGCTAGTCGGGACAGGGCTGACGAGCAGTACTTC.

V is TRBV5-4 and J is TRBJ2-1; 10 bases match TRBD1. Trimming at V came to 7 bases and at J to 2 bases, leaving 9 bases not matched to a gene. In germline, CDR1 is SGHNT, CDR2 YYREEE (reference sequence). The CDR3 length is 16 residues. This CDR3 reads CASSDRGKVAYNEQFF. The CDR3 region has the DNA TGTGCCAGCTCGGACAGGGGGAAAGTCGCCTACAATGAGCAGTTCTTC.

This clonotype was detected only a few times. The chain couples TRBV6-1 to TRBJ1-1; the match to TRBD1 covers 8 bases. The CDR3 contains 16 residues. Germline V gene sequence: CDR1 MNHNS, CDR2 SASEGT. Unmatched junction bases numbered 9, after V lost 5 bases and J lost 1 base. The CDR3 DNA reads TGTGCCAGCAGTCGAGCAAGGGACAGGAGGAACACTGAAGCTTTCTTT. It encodes CASSRARDRRNTEAFF.

The chain joins TRBV7-2 to TRBJ2-2; D possibly corresponds to TRBD2 (5 bases). V was pared by 5 bases and J by 3 bases, with 10 bases between. The CDR3 covers 14 residues. The V gene's germline CDR1 is SGHTA and CDR2 FQGNSA. In DNA form, the CDR3 reads TGTGCCAGCAGCCTCACTAGTTACACCGGGGAGCTGTTTTTT. Protein product: CASSLTSYTGELFF.

This chain uses TRBV20-1 with TRBJ2-2; 9 nucleotides agree with TRBD2. V lost 4 bases, J lost 5 bases, and 8 bases stayed unmatched. This CDR3 has 15 residues. Per the germline V gene, CDR1 is DFQATT and CDR2 is SNEGSKA (reference sequence). DNA for the CDR3: TGCAGTGCTACGCGGGGGGGCGCTGTAACCGGGGAGCTGTTTTTT. This encodes CSATRGGAVTGELFF.

This clonotype was seen a handful of times. The V gene is TRBV7-2, the J gene TRBJ2-2, with 9 bases matching TRBD1. Germline-derived CDR1 and CDR2 are SGHTA and FQGNSA. This CDR3 is built from 15 residues. With 5 bases clipped from V and 7 bases from J, the junction kept 8 bases outside the gene matches. The CDR3: CASSPQGALDGELFF. DNA of the CDR3: TGTGCCAGCAGCCCACAGGGGGCTTTGGACGGGGAGCTGTTTTTT.

The chain links TRBV27 to TRBJ2-2; tentatively, D is TRBD1 (6 bases). The CDR3 consists of 15 residues. Deletions cut 3 bases from V and 7 bases from J, with 15 bases between. The germline V gene has CDR1 MNHEY and CDR2 SMNVEV (reference sequence). The chain's CDR3 is CASSFFRGFIGELFF. The CDR3 nucleotides read TGTGCCAGCAGTTTCTTCAGGGGATTCATCGGGGAGCTGTTTTTT.

This clonotype showed up many times. Here the CDR3 reads CASTRDRGTNEQYF. DNA for the CDR3: TGTGCCAGCACCCGGGACAGGGGGACCAACGAGCAGTACTTC. The chain recombines TRBV11-1 with TRBJ2-7; 11 bases map to TRBD1. V lost 7 bases, J lost 5 bases, and 7 bases stayed unmatched. The CDR3 consists of 14 residues. The germline CDR1 and CDR2 sequences are SGHAT and FQDESV (reference sequence).

The chain uses TRBV6-6 and TRBJ2-7, with D perhaps TRBD1 (5 bases). Looked up from germline, CDR1 is MNHNY and CDR2 is SVGAGI (reference sequence). This CDR3 has 12 amino acids. V was pared by 7 bases and J by 6 bases, with 13 bases between. The CDR3: CASTGRVSEQYF. CDR3 in DNA: TGTGCCAGCACGGGCAGGGTCTCCGAGCAGTACTTC.

The rearrangement links TRBV9 to TRBJ2-7, with D tentatively TRBD1 (6 bases). This CDR3 comprises 14 residues. Germline CDR1 is SGDLS and CDR2 is YYNGEE. The V and J ends lost 0 bases and 2 bases respectively, with 9 bases between them. In DNA, the CDR3 is TGTGCCAGCAGCGTAGGGACAGAGACCTACGAGCAGTACTTC. It yields the protein CASSVGTETYEQYF.

This chain connects TRBV24-1 to TRBJ2-2, with D perhaps given as TRBD1 or TRBD2 (5 bases each). Looked up from germline, CDR1 is KGHDR and CDR2 is SFDVKD. The V gene lost 6 bases and the J gene lost 5 bases, with 18 bases spanning the gap. The CDR3 has 16 amino acids. In DNA form, the CDR3 reads TGTGCCACCAGTTCCTTTCCGGGACGGGGAACCGGGGAGCTGTTTTTT. Translating it yields CATSSFPGRGTGELFF.